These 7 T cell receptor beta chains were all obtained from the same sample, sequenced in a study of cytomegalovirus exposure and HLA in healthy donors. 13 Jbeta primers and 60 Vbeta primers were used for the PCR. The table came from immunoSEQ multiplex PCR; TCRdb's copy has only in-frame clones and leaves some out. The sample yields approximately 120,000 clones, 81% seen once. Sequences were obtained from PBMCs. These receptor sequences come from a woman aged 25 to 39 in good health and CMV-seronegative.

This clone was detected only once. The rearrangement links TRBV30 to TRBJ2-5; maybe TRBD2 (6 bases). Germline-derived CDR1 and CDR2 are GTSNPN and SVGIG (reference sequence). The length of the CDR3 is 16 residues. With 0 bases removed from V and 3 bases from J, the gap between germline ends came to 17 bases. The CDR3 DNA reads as TGTGCCTGGAGTGTACTCTGGAGCGGGTCTAAAGAGACCCAGTACTTC. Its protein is CAWSVLWSGSKETQYF.

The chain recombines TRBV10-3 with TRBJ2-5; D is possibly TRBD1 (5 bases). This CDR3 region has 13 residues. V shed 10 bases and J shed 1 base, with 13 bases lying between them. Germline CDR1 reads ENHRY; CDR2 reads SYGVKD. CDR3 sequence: CANAAGLQETQYF. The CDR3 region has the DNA TGTGCCAATGCCGCAGGGCTCCAAGAGACCCAGTACTTC.

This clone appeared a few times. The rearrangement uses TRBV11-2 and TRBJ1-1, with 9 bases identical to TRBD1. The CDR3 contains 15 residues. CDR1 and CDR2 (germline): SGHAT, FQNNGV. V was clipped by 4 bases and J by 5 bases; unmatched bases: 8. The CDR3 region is CASSSPRQGGTEAFF. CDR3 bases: TGTGCCAGCAGCTCACCCCGACAGGGGGGGACTGAAGCTTTCTTT.

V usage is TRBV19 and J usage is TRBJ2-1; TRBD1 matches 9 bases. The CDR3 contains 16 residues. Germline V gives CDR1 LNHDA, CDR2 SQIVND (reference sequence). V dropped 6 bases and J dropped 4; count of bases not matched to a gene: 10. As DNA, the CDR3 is TGTGCCAGTAGACCTCAACAGGGGGCTAGGTACAATGAGCAGTTCTTC. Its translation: CASRPQQGARYNEQFF. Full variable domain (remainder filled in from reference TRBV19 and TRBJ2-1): DGGITQSPKYLFRKEGQNVTLSCEQNLNHDAMYWYRQDPGQGLRLIYYSQIVNDFQKGDIAEGYSVSREKKESFPLTVTSAQKNPTAFYLCASRPQQGARYNEQFFGPGTRLTVL.

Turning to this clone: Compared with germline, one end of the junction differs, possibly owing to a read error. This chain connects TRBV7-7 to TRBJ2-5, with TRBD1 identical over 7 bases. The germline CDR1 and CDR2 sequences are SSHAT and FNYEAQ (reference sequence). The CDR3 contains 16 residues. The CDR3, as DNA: TGTGCTAGCAGCCCCGCGATGGGGACAGCTCAAGAGACCCAGTACTTC. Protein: CASSPAMGTAQETQYF. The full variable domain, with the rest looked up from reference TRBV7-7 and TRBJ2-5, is GAGVSQSPRYKVTKRGQDVTLRCDPISSHATLYWYQQALGQGPEFLTYFNYEAQPDKSGLPSDRFSAERPEGSISTLTIQRTEQRDSAMYRCASSPAMGTAQETQYFGPGTRLLVL.

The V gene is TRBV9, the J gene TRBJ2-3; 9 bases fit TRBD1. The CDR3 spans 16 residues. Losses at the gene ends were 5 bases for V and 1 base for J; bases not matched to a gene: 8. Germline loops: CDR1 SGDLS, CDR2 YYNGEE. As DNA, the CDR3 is TGTGCCAGCAGTGATACAGGGGGCCGAGGCACAGATACGCAGTATTTT. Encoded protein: CASSDTGGRGTDTQYF.

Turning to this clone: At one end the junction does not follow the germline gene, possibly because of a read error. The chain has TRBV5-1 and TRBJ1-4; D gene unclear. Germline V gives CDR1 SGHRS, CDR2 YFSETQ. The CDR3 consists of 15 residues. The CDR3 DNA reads TGCGCCAGCAGTGCCCCAAATCAAGCTAAGGAAAAACTGTTTTTT. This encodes CASSAPNQAKEKLFF.